This T cell receptor (beta chain) was identified in a study of shared clonotypes between healthy human individuals. The study's findings and limits: Clonotype sharing across donors was expected to vary with sequencing depth. Compared with memory subsets, naive subsets generally had larger estimated richness. In contrast to clonotypes shared by all four donors, non-shared clonotypes had lower generation probabilities.

Regarding this clone: What it binds is unknown.

Germline lookup yields CDR1 WNHNN and CDR2 SYGVQD (reference sequence). This CDR3 is built from 14 residues. The V and J ends lost 7 bases and 0 bases respectively, with 13 bases between them. Generated by immunoSEQ multiplex PCR, the TCRdb table keeps only in-frame clones and is missing some. The sample holds 2 million to 3 million clones; roughly 93% are singletons and the top ten take approximately 0.36%. The TCR originated in a man younger than 35 in good health. Some clones in this sample may be carry-over from other donors' samples. Sequenced material: naive CD4+ T cells from PBMCs. Subset indicated: CD45RA+ positively selected. J is TRBJ2-7 and V is TRBV10-1; no clear D. CDR3 nucleotides: TGCGCCAGCACTGGGCGTTCTAGCTCCTACGAGCAGTACTTC. Amino acids: CASTGRSSSYEQYF.